This section outlines one T cell receptor beta chain sequence together with its context. The antigen remains undetermined. This sample was taken from a study of neoadjuvant nivolumab and ipilimumab in lung cancer. Study-level findings and limits: Only two of four nivolumab-treated tumors gained richness and clonality by surgery.

The method was immunoSEQ multiplex PCR; TCRdb's version includes in-frame clones alone and lacks a portion of them. This sample has approximately 21,000 clones, with approximately 82% found just once. The sequence was obtained from an adult with non-small cell lung cancer. The sequenced sample was peripheral blood, obtained before neoadjuvant nivolumab, alone or with ipilimumab.

CDR3 residues: CASSFAWTGGVETQYF. CDR3 DNA sequence: TGTGCCAGCAGCTTCGCTTGGACAGGGGGTGTGGAGACCCAGTACTTC. The chain recombines TRBV7-9 with TRBJ2-5; 10 bases are a match to TRBD1. Germline trimming cut 3 bases from V and 5 bases from J; bases unmatched to any gene: 9. CDR1 is SEHNR and CDR2 is FQNEAQ in the germline V gene (reference sequence). CDR3 length equals 16 residues. Looking up the rest from reference TRBV7-9 and TRBJ2-5 gives the full variable domain: DTGVSQNPRHKITKRGQNVTFRCDPISEHNRLYWYRQTLGQGPEFLTYFQNEAQLEKSRLLSDRFSAERPKGSFSTLEIQRTEQGDSAMYLCASSFAWTGGVETQYFGPGTRLLVL.